A selection of T cell receptor beta chains follows, all from one sample in a study of blood T cell repertoires in COVID-19. TCRdb keeps only in-frame clones here, not all; method: immunoSEQ multiplex PCR. The sample gives 300,000 or so clones, about 90% of which show up once; around 8% is in the top ten. The sample taken for sequencing was peripheral blood. The receptors were sampled from a woman aged 45-65 years who had recovered from COVID-19. Each CDR3 is given without its conserved first and last residue.

v_call	j_call	cdr3_aa
TRBV27	TRBJ2-1	ASSTSGEPYNEQF
TRBV3-1/TRBV3-2	TRBJ1-5	ASSQGANSGNQPQH
TRBV29-1	TRBJ2-1	SVGSGGVYNEQF
TRBV18	TRBJ1-5	ASSGLGQGDGPQH
TRBV7-2	TRBJ1-3	ASSLGPGQGYTIY
TRBV28	TRBJ2-3	ASSQVRRDTQY
TRBV5-1	TRBJ2-3	ASSPGGGAPDTQY
TRBV7-2	TRBJ2-2	ASSFMLSGELF
TRBV19	TRBJ1-1	ASSPTGRRTEAF
TRBV4-3	TRBJ1-1	ASSQTIRLRNTEAF
TRBV6-1	TRBJ1-5	ASSERGQEVHQPQH
TRBV30	TRBJ2-7	AWTRTGSTYEQY
TRBV18	TRBJ1-2	ASSPPGRAYGYT
TRBV2	TRBJ1-5	ASSPTGVSNQPQH
TRBV6-1	TRBJ2-3	ASSEALAGADTQY
TRBV3-1/TRBV3-2	TRBJ2-3	ASSQATGGLSTDTQY
TRBV28	TRBJ1-1	AEGQRNTEAF
TRBV19	TRBJ2-5	ASSGGGSETQY
TRBV15	TRBJ2-1	ATSRDITSASYNEQF
TRBV5-4	TRBJ2-5	ASSQGTFETQY
TRBV16	TRBJ1-5	ASSLINQPQH
TRBV9	TRBJ2-7	ASSTGLAAYEQY
TRBV28	TRBJ1-1	AARDTNTEAF
TRBV29-1	TRBJ2-7	SGGTSGYEQY
TRBV12-3/TRBV12-4	TRBJ2-7	ASCRGTSYEQY
TRBV2	TRBJ2-3	ASSVFHTDTQY
TRBV28	TRBJ2-7	ASSLQLAEYEQY
TRBV28	TRBJ1-2	ASSPGNYGYT
TRBV19	TRBJ1-2	ASSRDRVDYGYT
TRBV24-1	TRBJ2-3	ATSDPGQGTDTQY
TRBV20-1	TRBJ1-5	SASRRTERILLFNQPQH
TRBV28	TRBJ2-2	ASSSYIKTGTGLAGELF
TRBV18	TRBJ1-2	ASSPGTGEGYT
TRBV7-6	TRBJ2-1	ASSLAAPRGSNEQF
TRBV7-2	TRBJ2-1	ASSTGVVNEQF
TRBV6-5	TRBJ1-1	ASSYGKRRTEAF
TRBV3-1/TRBV3-2	TRBJ2-5	ASSQLPGQGFETQY
TRBV19	TRBJ1-6	ASSILDRGNSPLH
TRBV5-8	TRBJ2-5	ASSLGGTSGQETQY
TRBV2	TRBJ1-5	ASTGGNQPQH
TRBV30	TRBJ2-1	AWSPPGGSYNEQF
TRBV28	TRBJ2-7	ASSLFSGQGVREQY
TRBV16	TRBJ1-5	ASSTSPPLGQPQH
TRBV12-3/TRBV12-4	TRBJ1-3	ASGTGVGNTIY
TRBV7-9	TRBJ1-1	ASSSEGGGMNTEAF
TRBV7-3	TRBJ2-1	ASSLTLSSGADNEQF
TRBV19	TRBJ2-1	ASSQPGEQF
TRBV10-3	TRBJ2-5	AISDQGKGETQY
TRBV9	TRBJ2-7	ASSTRGAPSDEQY
TRBV28	TRBJ1-1	ASSRGTGGATEAF
TRBV28	TRBJ2-1	ASSPGTKVYNEQF
TRBV7-9	TRBJ1-2	ASSTRGSGGYT
TRBV29-1	TRBJ1-2	SVDNSGTGYGYT